What follows is one T cell receptor (beta chain) and its context. This entry is derived from a study of blood T cell repertoires in COVID-19. Overall study context: COVID-19 samples from acute and convalescent phases originated in the United States, Italy and Spain. From T cells, B-cell-depleted T cells, or PBMCs came the material, which was cDNA or gDNA.

V dropped 8 bases and J dropped 8; count of bases not matched to a gene: 9. Germline V CDR1 and CDR2: MNHEY, SVGAGI. The CDR3 has 13 residues. In the original workflow: Amplification of reference gene primers provided the estimated nucleated cell counts. Method: immunoSEQ multiplex PCR; TCRdb's copy keeps in-frame clones and lacks some. V and J calls and clone size are copied from that table; D and trimming were computed from the DNA. Here the sample spans around 320,000 clones, roughly 90% being singletons. Participants came from roughly 24 US areas, aged roughly 18 to 89 years. The clonotype was recovered from a woman aged 18-29 years with acute COVID-19. Sequenced: PBMCs or T cells enriched from blood (not recorded which). V and J are TRBV6-5 and TRBJ1-2; 9 bases align to TRBD1. The CDR3 nucleotides read TGTGCCAGCGTGCGGTACAGGGGGCGCGGCTACACCTTC. The encoded protein is CASVRYRGRGYTF.